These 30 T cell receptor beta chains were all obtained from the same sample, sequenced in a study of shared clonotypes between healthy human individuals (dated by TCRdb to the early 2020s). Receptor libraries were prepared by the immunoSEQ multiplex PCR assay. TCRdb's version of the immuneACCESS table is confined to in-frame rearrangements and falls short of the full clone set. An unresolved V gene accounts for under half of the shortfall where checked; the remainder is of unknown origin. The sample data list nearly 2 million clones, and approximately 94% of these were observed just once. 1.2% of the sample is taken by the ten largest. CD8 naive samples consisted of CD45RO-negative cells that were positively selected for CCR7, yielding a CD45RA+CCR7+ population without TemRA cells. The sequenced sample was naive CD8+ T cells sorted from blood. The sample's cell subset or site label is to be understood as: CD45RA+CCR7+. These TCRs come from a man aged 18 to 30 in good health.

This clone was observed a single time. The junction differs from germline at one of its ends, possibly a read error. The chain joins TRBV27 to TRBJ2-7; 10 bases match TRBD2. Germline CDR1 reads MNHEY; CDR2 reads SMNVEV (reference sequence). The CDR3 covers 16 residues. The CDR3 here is CASSLSSGSVSYEQYF. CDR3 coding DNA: TGTGCCAGCAGCTTATCTAGCGGGAGCGTCTCCTACGAGCAGTACTTC.

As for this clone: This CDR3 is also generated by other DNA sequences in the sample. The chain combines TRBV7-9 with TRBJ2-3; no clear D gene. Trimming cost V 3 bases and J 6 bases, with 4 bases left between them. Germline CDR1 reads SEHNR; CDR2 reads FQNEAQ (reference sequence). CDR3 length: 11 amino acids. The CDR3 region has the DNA TGTGCCAGCAGCTTCTCTGATACGCAGTATTTT. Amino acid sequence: CASSFSDTQYF.

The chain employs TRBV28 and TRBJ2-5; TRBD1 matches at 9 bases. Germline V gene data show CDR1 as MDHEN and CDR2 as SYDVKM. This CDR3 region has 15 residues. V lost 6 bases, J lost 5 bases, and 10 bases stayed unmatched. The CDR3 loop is CASSPSQGAGETQYF. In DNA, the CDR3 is TGTGCCAGCAGCCCTTCACAGGGGGCAGGCGAGACCCAGTACTTC.

The CDR3 protein is CASSLPGVHYEQYF. The CDR3 DNA is TGTGCCAGCAGCTTGCCGGGAGTCCACTACGAGCAGTACTTC. This chain links TRBV5-6 with TRBJ2-5, with D perhaps TRBD2 (6 bases). The closer fit of TRBJ2-7 to the DNA end suggests the J call may be wrong. This CDR3 has 14 residues. The germline V gene has CDR1 SGHDT and CDR2 YYEEEE.

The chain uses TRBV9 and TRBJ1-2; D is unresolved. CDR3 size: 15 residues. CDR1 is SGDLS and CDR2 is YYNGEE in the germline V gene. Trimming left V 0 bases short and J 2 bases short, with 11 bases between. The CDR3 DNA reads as TGTGCCAGCAGCGTAGTTACTCGCGAGAACTATGGCTACACCTTC. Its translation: CASSVVTRENYGYTF.

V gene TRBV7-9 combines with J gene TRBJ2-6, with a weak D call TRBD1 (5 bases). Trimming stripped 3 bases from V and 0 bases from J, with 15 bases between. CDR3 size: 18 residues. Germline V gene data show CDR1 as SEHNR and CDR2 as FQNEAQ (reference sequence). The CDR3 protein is CASSFDIGVRSGANVLTF. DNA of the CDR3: TGTGCCAGCAGCTTCGATATAGGGGTCCGCTCTGGGGCCAACGTCCTGACTTTC.

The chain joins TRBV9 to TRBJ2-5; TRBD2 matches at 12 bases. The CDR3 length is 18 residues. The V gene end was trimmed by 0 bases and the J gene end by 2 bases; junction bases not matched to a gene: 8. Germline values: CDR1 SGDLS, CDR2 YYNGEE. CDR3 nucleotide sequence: TGTGCCAGCAGCGTAGGATTGGGACTAGCGGGCGGACAAGAGACCCAGTACTTC. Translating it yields CASSVGLGLAGGQETQYF.

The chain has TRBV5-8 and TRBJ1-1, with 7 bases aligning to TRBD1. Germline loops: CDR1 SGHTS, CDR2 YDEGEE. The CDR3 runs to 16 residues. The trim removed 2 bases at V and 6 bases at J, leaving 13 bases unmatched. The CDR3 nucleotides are TGTGCCAGCAGCTTCCGTCGACAGGGAGTTTCTGCTGAAGCTTTCTTT. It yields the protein CASSFRRQGVSAEAFF.

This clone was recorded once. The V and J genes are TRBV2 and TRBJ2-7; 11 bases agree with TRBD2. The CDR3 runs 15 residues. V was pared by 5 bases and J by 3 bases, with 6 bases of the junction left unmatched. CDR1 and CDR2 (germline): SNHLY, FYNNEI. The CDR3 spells CASSTVLAGGYEQYF. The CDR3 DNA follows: TGTGCCAGCAGTACCGTCCTAGCGGGAGGCTACGAGCAGTACTTC.

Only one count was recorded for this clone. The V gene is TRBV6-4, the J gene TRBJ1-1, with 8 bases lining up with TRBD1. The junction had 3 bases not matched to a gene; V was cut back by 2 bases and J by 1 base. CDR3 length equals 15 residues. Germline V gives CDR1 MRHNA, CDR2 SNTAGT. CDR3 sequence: CASSDGTGGNTEAFF. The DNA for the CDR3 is TGTGCCAGCAGTGACGGTACAGGGGGGAACACTGAAGCTTTCTTT.

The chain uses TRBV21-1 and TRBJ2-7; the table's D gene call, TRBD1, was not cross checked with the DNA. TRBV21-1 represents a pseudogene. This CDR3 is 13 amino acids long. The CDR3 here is CASITGVPYEQYF. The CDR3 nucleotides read TGTGCCAGCATCACAGGGGTCCCCTACGAGCAGTACTTC.

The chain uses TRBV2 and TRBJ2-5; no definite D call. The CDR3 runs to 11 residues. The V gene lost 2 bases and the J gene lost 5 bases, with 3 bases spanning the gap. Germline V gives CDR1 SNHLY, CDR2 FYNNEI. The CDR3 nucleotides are TGTGCCAGCAGTGAAATGGAGACCCAGTACTTC. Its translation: CASSEMETQYF.

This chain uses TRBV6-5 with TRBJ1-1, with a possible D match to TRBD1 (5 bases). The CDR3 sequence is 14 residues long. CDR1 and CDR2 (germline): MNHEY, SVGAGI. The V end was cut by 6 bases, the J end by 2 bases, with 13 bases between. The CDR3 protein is CASSPGTYNTEAFF. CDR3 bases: TGTGCCAGCAGCCCCGGGACTTACAACACTGAAGCTTTCTTT.

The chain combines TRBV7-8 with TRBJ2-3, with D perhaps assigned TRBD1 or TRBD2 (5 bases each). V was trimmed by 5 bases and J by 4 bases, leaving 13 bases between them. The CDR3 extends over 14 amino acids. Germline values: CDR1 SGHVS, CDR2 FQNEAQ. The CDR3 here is CASSRDGRADTQYF. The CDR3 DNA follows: TGTGCCAGCAGCCGGGACGGCAGGGCAGATACGCAGTATTTT. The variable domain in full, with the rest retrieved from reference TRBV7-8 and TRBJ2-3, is GAGVSQSPRYKVAKRGQDVALRCDPISGHVSLFWYQQALGQGPEFLTYFQNEAQLDKSGLPSDRFFAERPEGSVSTLKIQRTQQEDSAVYLCASSRDGRADTQYFGPGTRLTVL.

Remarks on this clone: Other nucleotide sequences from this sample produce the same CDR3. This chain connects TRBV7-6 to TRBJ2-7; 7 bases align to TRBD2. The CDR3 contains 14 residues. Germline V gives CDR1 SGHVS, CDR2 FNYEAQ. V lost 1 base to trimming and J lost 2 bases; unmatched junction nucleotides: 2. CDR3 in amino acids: CASSLESGTYEQYF. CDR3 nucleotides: TGTGCCAGCAGCTTAGAAAGCGGGACCTACGAGCAGTACTTC.

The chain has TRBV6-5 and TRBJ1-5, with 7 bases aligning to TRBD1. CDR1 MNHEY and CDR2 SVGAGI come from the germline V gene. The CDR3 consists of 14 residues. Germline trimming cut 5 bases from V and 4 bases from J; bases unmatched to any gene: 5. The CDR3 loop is CASSAGTENQPQHF. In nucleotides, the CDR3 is TGTGCCAGCAGTGCCGGGACAGAGAATCAGCCCCAGCATTTT.

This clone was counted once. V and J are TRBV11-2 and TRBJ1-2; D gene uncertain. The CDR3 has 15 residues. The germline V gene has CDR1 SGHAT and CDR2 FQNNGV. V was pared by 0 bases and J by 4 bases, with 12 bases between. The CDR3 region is CASSLDPLALYGYTF. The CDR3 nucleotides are TGTGCCAGCAGCTTAGACCCCCTAGCCCTCTATGGCTACACCTTC.

The CDR3 reads CASRADTEAFF. DNA for the CDR3: TGTGCCAGCAGGGCGGACACTGAAGCTTTCTTT. The rearrangement joins TRBV7-9 to TRBJ1-1, with no clear D. The CDR3 length is 11 residues. The V gene lost 6 bases and the J gene lost 3 bases, with 5 bases spanning the gap. Germline V gene lookup returns CDR1 SEHNR and CDR2 FQNEAQ (reference sequence).

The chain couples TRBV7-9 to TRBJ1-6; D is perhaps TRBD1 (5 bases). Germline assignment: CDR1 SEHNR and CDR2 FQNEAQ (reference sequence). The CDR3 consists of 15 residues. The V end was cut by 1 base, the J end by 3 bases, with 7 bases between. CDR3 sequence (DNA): TGTGCCAGCAGCTTAGAGGGGTTCTATAATTCACCCCTCCACTTT. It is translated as CASSLEGFYNSPLHF. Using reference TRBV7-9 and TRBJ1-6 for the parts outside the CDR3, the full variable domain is DTGVSQNPRHKITKRGQNVTFRCDPISEHNRLYWYRQTLGQGPEFLTYFQNEAQLEKSRLLSDRFSAERPKGSFSTLEIQRTEQGDSAMYLCASSLEGFYNSPLHFGNGTRLTVT.

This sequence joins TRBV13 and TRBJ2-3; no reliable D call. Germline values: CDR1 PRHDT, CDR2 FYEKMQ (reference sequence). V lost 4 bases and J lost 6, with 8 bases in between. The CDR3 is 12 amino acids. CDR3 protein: CASSSIVDTQYF. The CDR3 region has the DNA TGTGCCAGCAGCTCAATTGTGGATACGCAGTATTTT.

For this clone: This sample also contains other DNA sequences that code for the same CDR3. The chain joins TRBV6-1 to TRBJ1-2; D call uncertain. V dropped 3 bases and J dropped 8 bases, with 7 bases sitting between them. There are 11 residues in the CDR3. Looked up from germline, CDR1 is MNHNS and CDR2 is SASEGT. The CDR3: CASSEAGGYTF. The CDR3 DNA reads TGTGCCAGCAGTGAGGCAGGAGGCTACACCTTC.

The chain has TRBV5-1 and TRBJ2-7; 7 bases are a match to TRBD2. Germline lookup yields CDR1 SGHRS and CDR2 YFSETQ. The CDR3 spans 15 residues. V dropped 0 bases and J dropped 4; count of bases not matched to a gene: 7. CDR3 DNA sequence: TGCGCCAGCAGCTTGGCCCGGGGGGAGAATTACGAGCAGTACTTC. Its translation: CASSLARGENYEQYF.

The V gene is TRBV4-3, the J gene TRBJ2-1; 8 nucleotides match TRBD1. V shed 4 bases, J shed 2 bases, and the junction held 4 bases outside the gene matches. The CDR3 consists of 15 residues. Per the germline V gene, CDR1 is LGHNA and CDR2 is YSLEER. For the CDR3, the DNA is TGCGCCAGCAGCCCTACAGGGGGTCCCTACAATGAGCAGTTCTTC. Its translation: CASSPTGGPYNEQFF.

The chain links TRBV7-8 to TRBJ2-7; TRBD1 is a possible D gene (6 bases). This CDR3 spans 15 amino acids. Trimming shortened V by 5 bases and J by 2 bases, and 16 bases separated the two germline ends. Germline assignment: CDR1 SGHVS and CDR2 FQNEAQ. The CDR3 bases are TGTGCCAGCAGCCTCCGGACAGATGGGACCTACGAGCAGTACTTC. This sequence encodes CASSLRTDGTYEQYF.

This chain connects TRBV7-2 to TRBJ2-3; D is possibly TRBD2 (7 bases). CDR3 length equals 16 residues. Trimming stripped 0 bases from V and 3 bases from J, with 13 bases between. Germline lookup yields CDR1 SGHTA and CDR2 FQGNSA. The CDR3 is CASSLALGGRTDTQYF. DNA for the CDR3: TGTGCCAGCAGCTTAGCGTTGGGGGGGCGGACAGATACGCAGTATTTT.

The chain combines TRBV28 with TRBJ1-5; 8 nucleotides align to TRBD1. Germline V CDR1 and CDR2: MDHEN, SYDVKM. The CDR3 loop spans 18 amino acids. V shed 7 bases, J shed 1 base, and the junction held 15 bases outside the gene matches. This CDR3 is CASTLDREGPLSNQPQHF. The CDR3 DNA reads TGTGCCAGCACCTTGGACAGGGAGGGCCCACTAAGCAATCAGCCCCAGCATTTT.

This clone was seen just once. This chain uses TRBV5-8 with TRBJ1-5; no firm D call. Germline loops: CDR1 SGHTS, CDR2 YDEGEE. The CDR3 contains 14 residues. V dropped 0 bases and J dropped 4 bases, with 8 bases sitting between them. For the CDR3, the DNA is TGTGCCAGCAGCTTGGCCAGTGGAAATCAGCCCCAGCATTTT. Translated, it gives CASSLASGNQPQHF.

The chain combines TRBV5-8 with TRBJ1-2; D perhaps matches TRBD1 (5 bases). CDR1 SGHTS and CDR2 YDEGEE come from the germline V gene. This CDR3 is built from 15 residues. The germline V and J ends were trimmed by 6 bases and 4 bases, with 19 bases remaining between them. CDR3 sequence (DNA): TGTGCCAGCACCCCCCATCAAGGGGCTGGCTATGGCTACACCTTC. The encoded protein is CASTPHQGAGYGYTF.

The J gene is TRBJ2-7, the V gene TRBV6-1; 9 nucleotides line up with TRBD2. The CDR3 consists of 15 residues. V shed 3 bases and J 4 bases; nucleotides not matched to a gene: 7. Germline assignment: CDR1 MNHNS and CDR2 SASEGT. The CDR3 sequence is CASSDGAGGVYEQYF. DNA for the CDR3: TGTGCCAGCAGTGATGGAGCGGGAGGTGTATACGAGCAGTACTTC.

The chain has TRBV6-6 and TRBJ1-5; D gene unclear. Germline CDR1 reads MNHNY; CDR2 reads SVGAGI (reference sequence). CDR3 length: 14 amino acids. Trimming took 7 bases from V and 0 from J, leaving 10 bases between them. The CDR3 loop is CASTLDGSNQPQHF. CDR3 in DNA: TGTGCCAGCACCCTGGACGGTAGCAATCAGCCCCAGCATTTT.